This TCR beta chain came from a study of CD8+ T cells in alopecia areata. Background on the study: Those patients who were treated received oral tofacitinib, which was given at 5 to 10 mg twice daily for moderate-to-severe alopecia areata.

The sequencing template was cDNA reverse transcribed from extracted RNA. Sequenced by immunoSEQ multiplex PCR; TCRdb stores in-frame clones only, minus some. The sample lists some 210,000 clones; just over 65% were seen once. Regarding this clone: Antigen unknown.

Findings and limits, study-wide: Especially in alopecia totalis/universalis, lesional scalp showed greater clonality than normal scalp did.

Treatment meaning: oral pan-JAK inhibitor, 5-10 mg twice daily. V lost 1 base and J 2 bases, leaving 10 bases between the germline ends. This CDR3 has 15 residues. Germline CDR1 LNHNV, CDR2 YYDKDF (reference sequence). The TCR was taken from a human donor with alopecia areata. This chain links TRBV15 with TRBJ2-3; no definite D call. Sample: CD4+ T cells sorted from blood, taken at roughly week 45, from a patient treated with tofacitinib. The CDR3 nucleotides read TGTGCCACCAGCAGAGGGGTAGTGAACACAGATACGCAGTATTTT. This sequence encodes CATSRGVVNTDTQYF.